This T cell receptor (beta chain) was sequenced in a study of cytomegalovirus exposure and HLA in healthy donors. Looking at the study overall: Out of 398 genotyped donors, around 80% belonged to the Caucasian-associated ancestry cluster.

Germline V lookup: CDR1 SNHLY, CDR2 FYNNEI. V shed 4 bases and J 6 bases; nucleotides not matched to a gene: 6. The length of the CDR3 is 14 residues. The table lists this clone with a few counts. Its antigen is unknown. Within the sample, other DNA sequences also encode this same CDR3. General study results and limits: Analysis performed later found over 15,000 TCR beta sequences associated with HLA alleles at 0.05 false discovery rate. Among TCR beta chains of equal frequency, HLA-associated ones were more clonally expanded in a later analysis.

The PCR used 60 Vbeta and 13 Jbeta primers. As processed by the authors: As a later analysis found, there were 70 million to 100 million unique TCR beta chains, of which roughly 11 million were shared. This table comes from immunoSEQ multiplex PCR, and its TCRdb copy is limited to in-frame clones, with some not included. V, J and clone size derive from that table, while D and trimming were established from the DNA sequence. This sample yields roughly 140,000 clones, of which around 74% are seen a single time; roughly 6% belongs to the top ten. The sample consisted of PBMCs. The chain links TRBV2 to TRBJ1-2; 9 bases are a match to TRBD1. The receptor's source is a man aged 50-60 years in good health and CMV-seropositive. The CDR3 DNA sequence: TGTGCCAGCAGTGGGTCGGGACAGGGAAATGGCTACACCTTC. Translation gives CASSGSGQGNGYTF.